This passage covers 5 T cell receptor beta chains from one sample sequenced in a study of metastatic and nonmetastatic thyroid tumors. With MiXCR, TCRdb reprocessed the PCR reads. The table lists under 30,000 clones, 15% of them singletons, with about 15% in the top ten. No treatment had been given to any patient before thyroid surgery. What was sequenced was blood. All receptors come from a male donor with papillary thyroid cancer or a benign thyroid nodule (not recorded which). Some clones in this sample may be carry-over from other donors' samples.

In this sample, this clone turned up many times. The chain joins TRBV11-3 to TRBJ2-3, with D possibly matching TRBD1 (6 bases). V lost 5 bases, J lost 3 bases, and 15 bases lay in between. Germline V gives CDR1 SGHNT, CDR2 YENEEA. CDR3 size: 15 residues. CDR3 DNA sequence: TGTGCCAGCAGCGATGGAAGGCAGGGGACAGATACGCAGTATTTT. Translated, it gives CASSDGRQGTDTQYF.

This clone has a count of ten or more. This CDR3 is also generated by other DNA sequences in the sample. The rearrangement uses TRBV19 and TRBJ2-3; the D gene is possibly TRBD1 (6 bases). The V end lost 7 bases, the J end lost 5 bases, and 13 bases lay between the germline ends. Germline V gene sequence: CDR1 LNHDA, CDR2 SQIVND (reference sequence). The CDR3 is 13 residues long. The DNA of the CDR3 is TGTGCCAGTACCCGGGTAGGGGGAGATACGCAGTATTTT. Translated, it gives CASTRVGGDTQYF.

Ten or more counts support this clone. V usage is TRBV7-2 and J usage is TRBJ2-5; possibly TRBD1 for D (6 bases). Looked up from germline, CDR1 is SGHTA and CDR2 is FQGNSA. The CDR3 is 13 residues long. With 0 bases removed from V and 4 bases from J, the gap between germline ends came to 6 bases. CDR3 DNA: TGTGCCAGCAGCTTAGCGGGGGCAGAGACCCAGTACTTC. Translating gives CASSLAGAETQYF.

This clone was observed many times. V usage is TRBV9 and J usage is TRBJ2-3; perhaps TRBD2 as D (5 bases). Germline V CDR1 and CDR2: SGDLS, YYNGEE. The CDR3 runs 16 residues. V was shortened by 3 bases and J by 0 bases, with 14 bases between the two germline ends. The CDR3 region is CASSGGANPSTDTQYF. As DNA, the CDR3 is TGTGCCAGCAGCGGGGGAGCGAACCCTAGCACAGATACGCAGTATTTT.

The sample holds many counts of this clone. This chain joins TRBV19 and TRBJ1-1; 8 bases are a match to TRBD1. Trimming cost V 6 bases and J 0 bases; bases outside gene matches: 3. The CDR3 length is 14 residues. The germline gives CDR1 LNHDA, CDR2 SQIVND (reference sequence). The CDR3 sequence is CASSLTGVNTEAFF. As DNA, the CDR3 is TGTGCCAGTAGCCTGACAGGGGTGAACACTGAAGCTTTCTTT.